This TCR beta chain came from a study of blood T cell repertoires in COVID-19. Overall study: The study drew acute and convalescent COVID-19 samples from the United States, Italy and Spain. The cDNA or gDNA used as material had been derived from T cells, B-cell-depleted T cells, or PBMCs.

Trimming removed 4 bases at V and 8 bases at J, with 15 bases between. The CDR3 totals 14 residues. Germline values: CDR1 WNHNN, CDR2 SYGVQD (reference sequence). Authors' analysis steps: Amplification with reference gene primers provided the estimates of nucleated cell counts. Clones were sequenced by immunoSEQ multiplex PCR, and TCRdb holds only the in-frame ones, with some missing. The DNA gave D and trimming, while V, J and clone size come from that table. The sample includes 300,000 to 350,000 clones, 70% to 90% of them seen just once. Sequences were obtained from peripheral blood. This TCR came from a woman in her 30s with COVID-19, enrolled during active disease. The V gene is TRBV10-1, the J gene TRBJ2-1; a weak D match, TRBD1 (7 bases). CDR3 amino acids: CASSGQGGGHEQFF. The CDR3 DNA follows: TGCGCCAGCAGTGGACAGGGAGGAGGACATGAGCAGTTCTTC.